What follows are 23 T cell receptor beta chains derived from one specimen sequenced in a study of lymphopenia after photon versus proton radiotherapy. The method was immunoSEQ multiplex PCR; TCRdb's version includes in-frame clones alone and lacks a portion of them. The table lists 20,000 to 25,000 clones, around 85% of them singletons. The sample here was peripheral blood, taken from a patient treated with photon-based radiotherapy. These receptors were collected from a man in his sixties with pancreatic cancer.

In DNA form, the CDR3 reads TGTGCCAGCAGCTCCAACGGACAGGGGGCGCGTGGCTACACCTTC. This codes for CASSSNGQGARGYTF. The gene calls are TRBV7-3 and TRBJ1-2, with 11 nucleotides matching TRBD1. The CDR3 totals 15 residues. CDR1 is SGHTA and CDR2 is FQGTGA in the germline V gene. The junction had 8 bases not matched to a gene; V was cut back by 4 bases and J by 7 bases.

The rearrangement joins TRBV5-4 to TRBJ2-7; a weak D match, TRBD1 (6 bases). Germline CDR1 is SGHNT and CDR2 is YYREEE (reference sequence). V lost 2 bases and J lost 0, with 9 bases in between. The CDR3 runs 14 residues. CDR3 region: CASSLQGTSYEQYF. In DNA form, the CDR3 reads TGTGCCAGCAGCTTACAGGGCACCTCCTACGAGCAGTACTTC. Looking up the rest from reference TRBV5-4 and TRBJ2-7 gives the full variable domain: ETGVTQSPTHLIKTRGQQVTLRCSSQSGHNTVSWYQQALGQGPQFIFQYYREEENGRGNFPPRFSGLQFPNYSSELNVNALELDDSALYLCASSLQGTSYEQYFGPGTRLTVT.

The J gene is TRBJ1-4, the V gene TRBV7-2, with 9 nucleotides matching TRBD1. CDR3 size: 15 residues. With 5 bases clipped from V and 8 bases from J, the junction kept 9 bases outside the gene matches. Per germline, CDR1 SGHTA and CDR2 FQGNSA. The DNA for the CDR3 is TGTGCCAGCAGCAGCTTAGGACAGGGGAGGGAAAAACTGTTTTTT. Protein: CASSSLGQGREKLFF.

This rearrangement joins TRBV7-2 to TRBJ1-5, with unresolved D. The CDR3 consists of 13 residues. Germline V gene sequence: CDR1 SGHTA, CDR2 FQGNSA. Trimming shortened V by 4 bases and J by 5 bases, and 9 bases separated the two germline ends. The CDR3 DNA reads as TGTGCCAGCAGCTCATCCTGGGATCAGCCCCAGCATTTT. Its translation: CASSSSWDQPQHF.

This rearrangement joins TRBV2 to TRBJ1-5, with D tentatively TRBD1 (6 bases). Trimming removed 3 bases from V and 5 bases from J, with 14 bases in between. The germline V gene has CDR1 SNHLY and CDR2 FYNNEI. This CDR3 comprises 15 residues. CDR3 amino acids: CASSDVAGADQPQHF. The DNA for the CDR3 is TGTGCCAGCAGTGATGTAGCGGGGGCCGATCAGCCCCAGCATTTT. Using reference TRBV2 and TRBJ1-5 for the parts outside the CDR3, the full variable domain is EPEVTQTPSHQVTQMGQEVILRCVPISNHLYFYWYRQILGQKVEFLVSFYNNEISEKSEIFDDQFSVERPDGSNFTLKIRSTKLEDSAMYFCASSDVAGADQPQHFGDGTRLSIL.

This clone was picked up one time. V and J are TRBV6-5 and TRBJ1-2, with D perhaps matching TRBD1 (5 bases). Trimming stripped 6 bases from V and 5 bases from J, with 10 bases between. The V gene's germline CDR1 is MNHEY and CDR2 SVGAGI. This CDR3 has 12 amino acids. CDR3 in amino acids: CASRKEGYGYTF. In DNA, the CDR3 is TGTGCCAGCAGAAAGGAGGGGTATGGCTACACCTTC.

J is TRBJ2-5 and V is TRBV7-9; D might be TRBD2 (6 bases). This CDR3 comprises 15 residues. The V gene's germline CDR1 is SEHNR and CDR2 FQNEAQ (reference sequence). V dropped 0 bases and J dropped 5 bases, with 13 bases sitting between them. The CDR3 loop is CASSLAGAAGETQYF. For the CDR3, the DNA is TGTGCCAGCAGCTTAGCAGGGGCGGCGGGGGAGACCCAGTACTTC.

This sequence joins TRBV7-6 and TRBJ1-4; D call uncertain. V lost 3 bases, J lost 0 bases, and 8 bases lay in between. Germline CDR1 SGHVS, CDR2 FNYEAQ. This CDR3 comprises 15 residues. CDR3 protein: CASSLMASTNEKLFF. The CDR3 bases are TGTGCCAGCAGCTTGATGGCGTCAACTAATGAAAAACTGTTTTTT.

The rearrangement links TRBV7-2 to TRBJ1-2; D is uncertain. CDR3 length equals 14 residues. Germline V gives CDR1 SGHTA, CDR2 FQGNSA. V lost 0 bases and J 7 bases, leaving 12 bases between the germline ends. This CDR3 is CASSLAAVSGGYTF. The CDR3 coding sequence is TGTGCCAGCAGCTTAGCGGCGGTGAGTGGTGGCTACACCTTC.

The chain employs TRBV7-9 and TRBJ1-1; TRBD1 is a possible D gene (6 bases). Germline V gene lookup returns CDR1 SEHNR and CDR2 FQNEAQ (reference sequence). This CDR3 region has 15 residues. V lost 3 bases and J lost 1, with 12 bases in between. The CDR3 nucleotides read TGTGCCAGCAGCTTTCCGGGACAAGAGAACACTGAAGCTTTCTTT. Protein product: CASSFPGQENTEAFF.

This clone has a handful of counts. The chain couples TRBV7-8 to TRBJ2-7; 7 bases agree with TRBD2. The CDR3 is 14 residues long. Germline V gives CDR1 SGHVS, CDR2 FQNEAQ. The V and J ends lost 3 bases and 3 bases, in that order; junction bases with no gene match: 5. CDR3 amino acids: CASSLLRGNYEQYF. CDR3 sequence (DNA): TGTGCCAGCAGCTTGTTGCGGGGGAACTACGAGCAGTACTTC.

The V call is TRBV5-4, the J call TRBJ1-2; maybe TRBD1 (6 bases). This CDR3 is built from 14 residues. Trimming cost V 0 bases and J 5 bases, with 11 bases left between them. The germline V gene has CDR1 SGHNT and CDR2 YYREEE (reference sequence). The CDR3 DNA reads TGTGCCAGCAGCTTGGAAACAGGGTTATATGGCTACACCTTC. Translation gives CASSLETGLYGYTF.

The chain uses TRBV27 and TRBJ1-1; D call uncertain. Trimming took off 5 bases at V and 0 bases at J, with 7 bases between the two ends. The V gene's germline CDR1 is MNHEY and CDR2 SMNVEV (reference sequence). The CDR3 loop spans 13 amino acids. The CDR3 sequence: CASSVRMNTEAFF. Here the CDR3 DNA reads TGTGCCAGCAGTGTTCGCATGAACACTGAAGCTTTCTTT.

The rearrangement uses TRBV2 and TRBJ2-7; D unresolved. The CDR3 is 14 amino acids. Trimming shortened V by 6 bases and J by 4 bases, and 16 bases separated the two germline ends. The germline gives CDR1 SNHLY, CDR2 FYNNEI. The CDR3 loop is CASRLQPSPYEQYF. The CDR3 DNA is TGTGCCAGCAGGCTCCAGCCTTCTCCTTACGAGCAGTACTTC.

In its sample, this clone was seen once. V gene TRBV21-1 combines with J gene TRBJ2-5; the listed D gene, TRBD1, was not tested against the DNA. TRBV21-1 is marked as a pseudogene. The CDR3 is made up of 19 amino acids. For the CDR3, the DNA is TGTGCCAGCAGGCCCGGGACAGGGGTTAGGAAGAGCGGTTGGGAGACCCAGTACTTC. Translated, it gives CASRPGTGVRKSGWETQYF.

This clone is a singleton in its sample. The chain is built from TRBV10-2 and TRBJ2-5; D is perhaps TRBD2 (6 bases). The last part of the DNA fits TRBJ2-7 better; the J call may be wrong. Germline V gene sequence: CDR1 WSHSY, CDR2 SAAADI. The CDR3 sequence is 14 residues long. The CDR3: CASGEAGSSYEQYF. In nucleotides, the CDR3 is TGCGCCAGCGGGGAGGCGGGAAGCTCCTACGAGCAGTACTTC.

The chain employs TRBV5-1 and TRBJ2-5; D is possibly TRBD2 (7 bases). The length of the CDR3 is 15 residues. Germline assignment: CDR1 SGHRS and CDR2 YFSETQ. Trimming shortened V by 1 base and J by 5 bases, and 15 bases separated the two germline ends. The CDR3 region has the DNA TGCGCCAGCAGCTTGTATGGACAGCGGGATGAGACCCAGTACTTC. Protein product: CASSLYGQRDETQYF.

The gene calls are TRBV5-1 and TRBJ2-1; D might be TRBD1 or TRBD2, each matching 5 bases. Germline loops: CDR1 SGHRS, CDR2 YFSETQ. Trimming cost V 4 bases and J 3 bases, with 17 bases left between them. This CDR3 has 16 amino acids. The DNA of the CDR3 is TGCGCCAGCAGCCGGGACGGGCAGGGTAACTACAATGAGCAGTTCTTC. Translating it yields CASSRDGQGNYNEQFF.

V usage is TRBV9 and J usage is TRBJ2-6; 7 bases fit TRBD1. This CDR3 region has 17 residues. The ends lost 3 bases at V and 0 bases at J; junction bases unmatched: 6. In germline, CDR1 is SGDLS, CDR2 YYNGEE. The CDR3 DNA reads as TGTGCCAGCAGCGAGGGGGACAGCCTCTCTGGGGCCAACGTCCTGACTTTC. Its translation: CASSEGDSLSGANVLTF.

This rearrangement joins TRBV7-2 to TRBJ2-3, with 10 bases aligning to TRBD1. The CDR3 is made up of 15 amino acids. The V and J ends lost 3 bases and 4 bases, in that order; junction bases with no gene match: 4. Germline lookup yields CDR1 SGHTA and CDR2 FQGNSA. This chain's CDR3 is CASSFFGQGADTQYF. Written as DNA, the CDR3 is TGTGCCAGCAGCTTTTTCGGACAGGGGGCAGATACGCAGTATTTT.

In its sample, this clone was seen once. V gene TRBV5-1 combines with J gene TRBJ2-1; 7 bases align to TRBD1. J lost 4 bases, V lost 4 bases, and 8 bases had no gene match. This CDR3 is built from 15 residues. CDR1 and CDR2 (germline): SGHRS, YFSETQ. In nucleotides, the CDR3 is TGCGCCAGCAGCGACCAGGGGGTTAGGTACAATGAGCAGTTCTTC. As protein: CASSDQGVRYNEQFF.

The chain recombines TRBV6-5 with TRBJ2-7; tentative D call: TRBD2 (6 bases). CDR3 length equals 14 residues. V was trimmed by 0 bases and J by 7 bases, leaving 13 bases between them. Germline CDR1 reads MNHEY; CDR2 reads SVGAGI. DNA of the CDR3: TGTGCCAGCAGTTACTCGATCGGGGGTTGGGAGCAGTACTTC. Translating gives CASSYSIGGWEQYF.

V gene TRBV6-5 combines with J gene TRBJ2-3; 7 nucleotides line up with TRBD1. V dropped 5 bases and J dropped 2; count of bases not matched to a gene: 7. The length of the CDR3 is 15 residues. CDR1 and CDR2 from the germline V gene are MNHEY and SVGAGI. The CDR3 DNA follows: TGTGCCAGCAGTAGGACAGGCCGGATCACAGATACGCAGTATTTT. Translated: CASSRTGRITDTQYF.